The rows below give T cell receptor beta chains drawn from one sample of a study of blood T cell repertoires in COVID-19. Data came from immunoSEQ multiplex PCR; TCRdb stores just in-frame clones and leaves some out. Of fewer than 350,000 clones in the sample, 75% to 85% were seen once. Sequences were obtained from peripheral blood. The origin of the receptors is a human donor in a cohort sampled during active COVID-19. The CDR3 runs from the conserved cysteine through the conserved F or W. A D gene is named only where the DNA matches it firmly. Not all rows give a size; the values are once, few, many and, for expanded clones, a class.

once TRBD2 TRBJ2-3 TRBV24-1 CATSDPGLAGATDTQYF TGTGCCACCAGTGACCCGGGACTAGCGGGAGCCACAGATACGCAGTATTTT
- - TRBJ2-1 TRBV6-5 CASSPGVLEQFF TGTGCCAGCAGTCCCGGGGTTCTTGAGCAGTTCTTC
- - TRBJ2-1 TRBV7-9 CASSLEDYPMDEQFF TGTGCCAGCAGCTTAGAGGACTACCCTATGGATGAGCAGTTCTTC
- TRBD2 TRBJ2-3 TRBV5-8 CASSLPLAGDHGGTQYF TGTGCCAGCAGCCTACCACTAGCGGGGGACCATGGGGGTACGCAGTATTTT
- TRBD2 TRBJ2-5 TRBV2 CASSQTTSTETQYF TGTGCCAGCAGTCAAACGACTAGCACAGAGACCCAGTACTTC
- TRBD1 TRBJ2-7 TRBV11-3 CASSLAGQVYEQYF TGTGCCAGCAGCTTAGCCGGACAGGTCTACGAGCAGTACTTC
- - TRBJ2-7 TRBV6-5 CASSYSIGETYEQYF TGTGCCAGCAGTTACTCGATCGGGGAAACCTACGAGCAGTACTTC
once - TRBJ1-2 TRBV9 CASSANEGSYGYTF TGTGCCAGCAGCGCCAACGAGGGTTCCTATGGCTACACCTTC
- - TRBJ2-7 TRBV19 CASSIDRYSYEQYF TGTGCCAGTAGTATCGACAGGTACTCCTACGAGCAGTACTTC
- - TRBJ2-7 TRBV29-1 CSVESGSSRYEQYF TGCAGCGTTGAATCGGGGTCGAGTCGCTACGAGCAGTACTTC
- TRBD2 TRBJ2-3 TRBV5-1 CASSLAPLAGTSTDTQYF TGCGCCAGCAGTTTGGCCCCACTAGCGGGGACTAGCACAGATACGCAGTATTTT
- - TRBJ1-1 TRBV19 CASSVVAVSTEAFF TGTGCCAGTAGTGTGGTTGCGGTGAGCACTGAAGCTTTCTTT
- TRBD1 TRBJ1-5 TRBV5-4 CASSLDRGTNQPQHF TGTGCCAGCAGCTTGGACAGGGGGACCAATCAGCCCCAGCATTTT
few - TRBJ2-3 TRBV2 CASRAGRITDTQYF TGTGCCAGCAGGGCGGGACGGATCACAGATACGCAGTATTTT
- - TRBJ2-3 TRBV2 CASSVGYGGRDTQYF TGTGCCAGCAGTGTAGGGTACGGGGGTCGAGATACGCAGTATTTT
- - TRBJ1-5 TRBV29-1 CSVIWGDQPQHF TGCAGCGTTATCTGGGGAGATCAGCCCCAGCATTTT
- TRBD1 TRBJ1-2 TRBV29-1 CSADQGARGYTF TGCAGCGCCGACCAGGGGGCGAGGGGCTACACCTTC
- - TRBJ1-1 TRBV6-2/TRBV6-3 CASSDLMGAEAFF TGTGCCAGCAGTGACCTGATGGGAGCTGAAGCTTTCTTT
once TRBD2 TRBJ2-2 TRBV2 CASTDPSLAENTGELFF TGTGCCAGCACCGACCCGTCGCTAGCGGAGAACACCGGGGAGCTGTTTTTT
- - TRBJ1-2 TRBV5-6 CASSSDMEFDGYTF TGTGCCAGCAGCTCGGACATGGAATTTGATGGCTACACCTTC
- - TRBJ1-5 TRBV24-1 CATQTGSQPGNQPQHF TGTGCCACCCAAACCGGGTCCCAACCGGGCAATCAGCCCCAGCATTTT
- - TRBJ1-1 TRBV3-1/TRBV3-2 CASSGGGVNTEAFF TGTGCCAGCAGTGGCGGCGGGGTGAACACTGAAGCTTTCTTT
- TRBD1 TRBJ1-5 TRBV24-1 CATSDQGQGIQPQHF TGTGCCACCAGTGATCAAGGACAGGGGATCCAGCCCCAGCATTTT
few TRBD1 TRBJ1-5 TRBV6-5 CASKDREGPQHF TGTGCCAGCAAGGACAGGGAAGGGCCCCAGCATTTT
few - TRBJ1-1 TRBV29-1 CSAFVDTEAFF TGCAGCGCCTTCGTCGACACTGAAGCTTTCTTT
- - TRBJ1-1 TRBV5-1 CASSLGQALMNTEAFF TGCGCCAGCAGCTTGGGACAGGCCCTTATGAACACTGAAGCTTTCTTT
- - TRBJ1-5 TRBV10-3 CAICDGSNQPQHF TGTGCCATCTGTGACGGGAGCAATCAGCCCCAGCATTTT
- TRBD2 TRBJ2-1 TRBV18 CASSPFILAGSNNEQFF TGTGCCAGCTCACCCTTCATACTAGCGGGATCCAACAATGAGCAGTTCTTC
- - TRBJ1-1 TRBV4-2 CASSLRGEDTEAFF TGTGCCAGCAGCCTACGCGGGGAGGACACTGAAGCTTTCTTT
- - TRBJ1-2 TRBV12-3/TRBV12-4 CASRGRASYGYTF TGTGCCAGCAGGGGGCGAGCTAGCTATGGCTACACCTTC
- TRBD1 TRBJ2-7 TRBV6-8 CAKLNRGHEQYF TGTGCCAAACTAAACAGGGGCCACGAGCAGTACTTC
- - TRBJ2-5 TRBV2 CASSFAEETQYF TGTGCCAGCAGTTTCGCGGAAGAGACCCAGTACTTC
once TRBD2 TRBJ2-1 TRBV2 CASTPRASGGHEQFF TGTGCCAGCACCCCGCGGGCTAGCGGGGGGCATGAGCAGTTCTTC
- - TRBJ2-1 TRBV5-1 CASSLSGLNDEQFF TGCGCCAGCAGCTTGAGCGGCCTGAACGATGAGCAGTTCTTC
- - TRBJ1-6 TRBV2 CASISRSSYNSPLHF TGTGCCAGCATTTCAAGGAGCTCCTATAATTCACCCCTCCACTTT
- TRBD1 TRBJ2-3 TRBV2 CASSEVLGTGETDTQYF TGTGCCAGCAGTGAAGTTTTAGGGACAGGGGAGACAGATACGCAGTATTTT
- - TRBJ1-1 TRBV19 CASSIEGDLRYNTEAFF TGTGCCAGTAGTATAGAGGGCGACCTACGCTACAACACTGAAGCTTTCTTT
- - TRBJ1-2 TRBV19 CATRAFLDGYTF TGTGCCACCCGAGCTTTTCTGGATGGCTACACCTTC
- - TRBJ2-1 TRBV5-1 CASSLARPGNEQFF TGCGCCAGCAGCTTGGCCCGGCCGGGGAATGAGCAGTTCTTC